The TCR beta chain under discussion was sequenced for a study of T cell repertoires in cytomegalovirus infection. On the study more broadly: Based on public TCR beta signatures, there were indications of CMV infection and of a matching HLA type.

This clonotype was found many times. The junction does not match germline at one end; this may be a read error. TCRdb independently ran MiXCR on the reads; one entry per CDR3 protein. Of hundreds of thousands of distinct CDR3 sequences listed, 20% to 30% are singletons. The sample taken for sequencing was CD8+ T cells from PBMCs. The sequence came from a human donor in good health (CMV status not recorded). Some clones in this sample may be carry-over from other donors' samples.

The CDR3 is CASRETSRDTQYF. The CDR3 DNA reads TGTGCCAGCCGTGAAACTAGCAGAGATACGCAGTATTTT. V gene TRBV7-9 combines with J gene TRBJ2-3; D is possibly TRBD2 (6 bases). The CDR3 consists of 13 residues. CDR1 is SEHNR and CDR2 is FQNEAQ in the germline V gene (reference sequence).